Following are 15 T cell receptor beta chains from one sample sequenced in a study of patients and donors after allogeneic stem cell transplantation. TCRdb fed the RT-PCR reads into MiXCR, producing one record per CDR3 protein. The table records some 880,000 distinct CDR3 sequences, more than 15% of them present only once. The specimen was blood, either unsorted or a sorted T cell fraction (not recorded which). These receptors came from a human donor who was either an allogeneic HSCT recipient or a stem cell or donor lymphocyte infusion donor (not recorded which). It is not recorded whose cells these are; they may come from a transplant donor.

V gene TRBV3-1 combines with J gene TRBJ1-4, with 8 bases aligning to TRBD1. Germline V gene lookup returns CDR1 LGHDT and CDR2 YNNKEL (reference sequence). Trimming at V came to 4 bases and at J to 0 bases, leaving 4 bases not matched to a gene. CDR3 length: 16 amino acids. The CDR3 sequence is CASSPMTGATNEKLFF. The CDR3 DNA sequence: TGTGCCAGCAGCCCCATGACAGGGGCAACTAATGAAAAACTGTTTTTT.

The V call is TRBV3-1, the J call TRBJ1-2; 9 positions match TRBD1. J lost 7 bases, V lost 4 bases, and 7 bases had no gene match. The length of the CDR3 is 14 residues. The germline V gene has CDR1 LGHDT and CDR2 YNNKEL (reference sequence). CDR3 bases: TGTGCCAGCAGCCGAACAGGGGGCTCTACTGGCTACACCTTC. Translating gives CASSRTGGSTGYTF.

The sample holds a few counts of this clonotype. V is TRBV29-1 and J is TRBJ2-1, with 7 bases aligning to TRBD1. V shed 7 bases and J 1 base; nucleotides not matched to a gene: 7. CDR1 and CDR2 from the germline V gene are SQVTM and ANQGSEA. The CDR3 consists of 14 residues. In nucleotides, the CDR3 is TGCAGCGCGGGGACAGCGAGATCCTACAATGAGCAGTTCTTC. Translation: CSAGTARSYNEQFF.

The chain employs TRBV20-1 and TRBJ2-7, with 8 bases identical to TRBD1. V lost 3 bases to trimming and J lost 3 bases; unmatched junction nucleotides: 16. Germline CDR1 reads DFQATT; CDR2 reads SNEGSKA (reference sequence). The CDR3 runs to 17 residues. The CDR3 DNA reads TGCAGTGCTAGTAAGGTTAGGGCAGGGGGCGTCGACTACGAGCAGTACTTC. This gives the protein CSASKVRAGGVDYEQYF.

The gene calls are TRBV3-1 and TRBJ2-1; 8 positions match TRBD1. Germline V gives CDR1 LGHDT, CDR2 YNNKEL (reference sequence). The ends lost 7 bases at V and 16 bases at J; junction bases unmatched: 9. The CDR3 contains 11 residues. CDR3 in DNA: TGTGCCAGCACAAAACGGGACAGGTTCTTCTTC. Amino acids: CASTKRDRFFF.

There are a few counts of this clonotype. For the CDR3, the DNA is TGTGCCTCCCGAGGGGGGACCTCTGGAAACACCATATATTTT. It yields the protein CASRGGTSGNTIYF. The rearrangement uses TRBV15 and TRBJ1-3, with a possible D match to TRBD1 (6 bases). The germline V and J ends were trimmed by 11 bases and 0 bases, with 14 bases remaining between them. The CDR3 is made up of 14 amino acids. Germline CDR1 and CDR2: LNHNV and YYDKDF (reference sequence).

In this sample, this clonotype turned up a few times. The chain joins TRBV12-3 or TRBV12-4 to TRBJ2-1, with D possibly matching TRBD1 (5 bases). The germline V and J ends were trimmed by 6 bases and 5 bases, with 17 bases remaining between them. The CDR3 runs to 15 residues. CDR3 residues: CASSNTGGSDNEQFF. DNA of the CDR3: TGTGCCAGCAGCAATACAGGTGGGTCGGACAATGAGCAGTTCTTC.

V gene TRBV5-1 combines with J gene TRBJ1-1, with no clear D. The V gene's germline CDR1 is SGHRS and CDR2 YFSETQ. The germline V and J ends were trimmed by 5 bases and 1 base, with 9 bases remaining between them. The CDR3 contains 13 residues. DNA of the CDR3: TGCGCCAGCAGGGAGAGGAGGAACACTGAAGCTTTCTTT. It yields the protein CASRERRNTEAFF.

The gene calls are TRBV12-3 or TRBV12-4 and TRBJ1-6; TRBD1 might be the D (5 bases). The CDR3 is 13 residues long. V was cut by 8 bases and J by 6 bases, with 11 bases left in between. This CDR3 is CASSQGRNSPLHF. In DNA, the CDR3 is TGTGCCAGCTCGCAGGGCCGTAATTCACCCCTCCACTTT.

This clonotype was seen only a few times. The gene calls are TRBV29-1 and TRBJ2-3; D not certain. The CDR3 sequence is 13 residues long. V shed 7 bases and J shed 0 bases, with 11 bases lying between them. From germline, CDR1 is SQVTM and CDR2 ANQGSEA. The CDR3 region has the DNA TGCAGCGCCCAACCGGCTAGCACAGATACGCAGTATTTT. Translating gives CSAQPASTDTQYF.

This clonotype has more than one count but fewer than ten. The V gene is TRBV4-1, the J gene TRBJ1-5; D gene uncertain. This CDR3 spans 13 amino acids. Germline-derived CDR1 and CDR2 are MGHRA and YSYEKL. V lost 1 base, J lost 8 bases, and 9 bases lay in between. CDR3: CASSQVLFEPQHF. For the CDR3, the DNA is TGCGCCAGCAGCCAAGTCCTTTTTGAGCCCCAGCATTTT.

V and J are TRBV6-4 and TRBJ2-3; D unresolved. Germline assignment: CDR1 MRHNA and CDR2 SNTAGT. V was shortened by 2 bases and J by 2 bases, with 11 bases between the two germline ends. The CDR3 is 15 residues long. The CDR3 DNA reads as TGTGCCAGCAGTGACAGGCCTTACCCCACAGATACGCAGTATTTT. This gives the protein CASSDRPYPTDTQYF.

In its sample, this clonotype was seen a few times. The rearrangement links TRBV2 to TRBJ2-3, with 8 bases fitting TRBD2. V was clipped by 6 bases and J by 0 bases; unmatched bases: 8. This CDR3 region has 16 residues. Germline lookup yields CDR1 SNHLY and CDR2 FYNNEI. The CDR3, as DNA: TGTGCCAGCAGAACGGTCTTAGCGGGGAGCACAGATACGCAGTATTTT. Protein sequence: CASRTVLAGSTDTQYF.

CDR3: CASSPGWAGTQYF. CDR3 in DNA: TGTGCCAGCAGCCCCGGGTGGGCCGGGACCCAGTACTTC. The gene calls are TRBV7-3 and TRBJ2-5; no definite D call. Trimming removed 5 bases at V and 7 bases at J, with 14 bases between. Germline V CDR1 and CDR2: SGHTA, FQGTGA. This CDR3 has 13 amino acids.

This clonotype came up a few times. J is TRBJ1-5 and V is TRBV12-3 or TRBV12-4; TRBD1 might be the D (6 bases). The CDR3 covers 15 residues. V lost 2 bases and J lost 6, with 14 bases in between. In nucleotides, the CDR3 is TGTGCCAGCAGTTTAAAGGGGGGAACGGGTCAGCCCCAGCATTTT. This translates into CASSLKGGTGQPQHF.